The clone carrying this T cell receptor (beta chain) was seen a handful of times. Its antigen is not known. TCRdb fed the reads into MiXCR, producing one record per CDR3 protein. The sample has roughly 180,000 distinct CDR3 sequences; roughly 15% are singletons. CDR1 and CDR2 from the germline V gene are SGHAT and FQNNGV. There are 12 residues in the CDR3. The V end lost 8 bases, the J end lost 8 bases, and 12 bases lay between the germline ends. The data were obtained in a study of T cell repertoires in cytomegalovirus infection. Study at large: Public TCR beta signatures marked donors with CMV infection and the matching HLA.

Regarding the study as a whole: There were HLA-C-restricted CMV-specific TCR beta clonotypes dominating the ex vivo response. Public TCR beta family frequency separated CMV-and-HLA carriers, including in an independent cohort.

V usage is TRBV11-2 and J usage is TRBJ2-2; no reliable D call. This sequence originates from a human donor in good health (CMV status not recorded). Some clones in this sample may be carry-over from other donors' samples. The specimen sequenced was CD8+ T cells from PBMCs. The DNA of the CDR3 is TGTGCCAGCTATATGTGGAAAGGGGAGCTGTTTTTT. This sequence encodes CASYMWKGELFF.